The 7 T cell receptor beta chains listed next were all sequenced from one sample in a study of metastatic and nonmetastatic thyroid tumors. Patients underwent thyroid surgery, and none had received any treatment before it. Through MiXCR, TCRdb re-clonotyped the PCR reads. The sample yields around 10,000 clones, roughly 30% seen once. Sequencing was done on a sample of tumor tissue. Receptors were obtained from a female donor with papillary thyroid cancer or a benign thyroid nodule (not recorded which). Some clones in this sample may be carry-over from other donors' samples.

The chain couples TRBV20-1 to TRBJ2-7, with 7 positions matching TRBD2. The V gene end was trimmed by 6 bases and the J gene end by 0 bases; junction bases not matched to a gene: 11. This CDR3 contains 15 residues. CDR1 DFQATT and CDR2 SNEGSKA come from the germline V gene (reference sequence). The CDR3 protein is CSATSSLASSYEQYF. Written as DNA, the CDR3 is TGCAGTGCAACGTCGTCACTAGCGAGCTCCTACGAGCAGTACTTC.

CDR3 in DNA: TGCAGTGCTCCTCGGCCTGCTCAGGCCCCCTACGAGCAGTACTTC. As protein: CSAPRPAQAPYEQYF. This rearrangement joins TRBV20-1 to TRBJ2-7, with unresolved D. V was clipped by 5 bases and J by 2 bases, with 19 bases between them. The CDR3 is 15 amino acids. The V gene's germline CDR1 is DFQATT and CDR2 SNEGSKA (reference sequence).

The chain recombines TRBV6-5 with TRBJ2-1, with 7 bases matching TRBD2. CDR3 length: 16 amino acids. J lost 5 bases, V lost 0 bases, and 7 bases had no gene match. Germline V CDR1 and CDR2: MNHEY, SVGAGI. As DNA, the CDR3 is TGTGCCAGCAGTTACTCAAGCCGGGGAGGGGACAATGAGCAGTTCTTC. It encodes CASSYSSRGGDNEQFF.

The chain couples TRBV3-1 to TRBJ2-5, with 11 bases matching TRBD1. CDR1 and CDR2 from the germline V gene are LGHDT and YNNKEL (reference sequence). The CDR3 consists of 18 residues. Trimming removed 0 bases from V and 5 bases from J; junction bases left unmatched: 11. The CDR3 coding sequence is TGTGCCAGCAGCCAAGATATGGCAAGGACAGGGGGCCGGGAGACCCAGTACTTC. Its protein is CASSQDMARTGGRETQYF.

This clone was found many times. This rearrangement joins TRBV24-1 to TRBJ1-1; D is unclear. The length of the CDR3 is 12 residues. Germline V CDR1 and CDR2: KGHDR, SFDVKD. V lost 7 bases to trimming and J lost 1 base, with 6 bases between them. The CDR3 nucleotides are TGTGCCACCAGGGGGTGGAACACTGAAGCTTTCTTT. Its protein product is CATRGWNTEAFF.

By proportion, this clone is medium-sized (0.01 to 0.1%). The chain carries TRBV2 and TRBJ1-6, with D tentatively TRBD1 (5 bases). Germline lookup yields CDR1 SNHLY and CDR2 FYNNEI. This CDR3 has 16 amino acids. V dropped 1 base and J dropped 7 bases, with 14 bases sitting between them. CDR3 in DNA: TGTGCCAGCAGTGAAGGGGGGGTTGCGAGGAATTCACCCCTCCACTTT. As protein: CASSEGGVARNSPLHF.

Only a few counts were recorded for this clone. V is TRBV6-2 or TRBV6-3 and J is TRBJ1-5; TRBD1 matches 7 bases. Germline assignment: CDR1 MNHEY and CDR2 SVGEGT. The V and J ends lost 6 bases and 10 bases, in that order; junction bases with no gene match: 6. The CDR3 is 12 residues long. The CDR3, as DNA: TGTGCCAGCAGGACAGGGAGCAATCCCCAGCATTTT. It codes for CASRTGSNPQHF.